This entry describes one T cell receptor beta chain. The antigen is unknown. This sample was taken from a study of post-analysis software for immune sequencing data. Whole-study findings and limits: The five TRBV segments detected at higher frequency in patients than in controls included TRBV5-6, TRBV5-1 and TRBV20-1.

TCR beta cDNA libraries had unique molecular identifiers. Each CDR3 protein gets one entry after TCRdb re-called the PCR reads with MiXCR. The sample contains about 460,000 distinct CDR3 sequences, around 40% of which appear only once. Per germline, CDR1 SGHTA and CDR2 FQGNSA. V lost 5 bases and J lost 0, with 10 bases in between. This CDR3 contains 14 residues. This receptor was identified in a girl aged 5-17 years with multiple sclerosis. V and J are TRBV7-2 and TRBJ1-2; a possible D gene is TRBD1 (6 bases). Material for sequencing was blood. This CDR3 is CASSLDSSNYGYTF. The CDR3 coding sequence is TGTGCCAGCAGCCTGGACAGCTCTAACTATGGCTACACCTTC.